Presented here are 13 T cell receptor beta chains from one specimen sequenced in a study of CXCR3-negative and CXCR3-positive naive CD8 T cells. General study results and limits: Researchers report that CXCR3-positive naive cells carry more hydrophobic TRB CDR3s than CXCR3-negative naive cells.

These receptors' antigens are unknown. The authors made the TRB cDNA libraries by 5' RACE using UMI labels. TCRdb re-called the 5' RACE reads; one entry per CDR3 protein, DNA not given. The sample spans 50,000 or so distinct CDR3 sequences; the ten largest clones claim about 0.5%. Sequencing was done on a sample of naive CXCR3+ CD8+ T cells from blood. As for subset: CD45RO-CCR7+CD27+CD95- naive CD8+ T cells expressing CXCR3 (TNR3+). Receptors were obtained from a human donor in good health. Some clones in this sample may be carry-over from other donors' samples.

The rearrangement uses TRBV4-2 and TRBJ2-7; without DNA, the TCRdb call of TRBD1 cannot be checked. Looked up from germline, CDR1 is LGHNA and CDR2 is YNFKEQ. This CDR3 comprises 15 residues. The CDR3 is CASSRGAGASYEQYF.

The CDR3 loop reads CASSSGYGANVLTF. The rearrangement joins TRBV28 to TRBJ2-6; TCRdb calls TRBD1, which cannot be checked without DNA. The germline V gene has CDR1 MDHEN and CDR2 SYDVKM. The CDR3 contains 14 residues.

The chain recombines TRBV7-9 with TRBJ2-7. This CDR3 spans 12 amino acids. CDR1 and CDR2 from the germline V gene are SEHNR and FQNEAQ (reference sequence). The CDR3 sequence: CASSLRSQEQYF.

The chain recombines TRBV27 with TRBJ2-1; TCRdb indicates TRBD2, and absent DNA this call remains unverified. This CDR3 has 15 residues. Germline values: CDR1 MNHEY, CDR2 SMNVEV (reference sequence). CDR3 sequence: CASRLASGPYNEQFF.

The chain carries TRBV30 and TRBJ2-2; TCRdb designates TRBD2, a call that cannot be tested without DNA. The CDR3 is made up of 15 amino acids. Germline loops: CDR1 GTSNPN, CDR2 SVGIG (reference sequence). The CDR3 is CAWSVGGRASGELFF.

The rearrangement uses TRBV9 and TRBJ2-2. The germline CDR1 and CDR2 sequences are SGDLS and YYNGEE. The CDR3 has 15 residues. This CDR3 is CASSVDSDLTGELFF.

The V and J genes are TRBV27 and TRBJ2-5; TCRdb's D gene call, TRBD2, goes unchecked for lack of DNA. The CDR3 has 15 amino acids. Germline CDR1 reads MNHEY; CDR2 reads SMNVEV (reference sequence). CDR3 sequence: CATHLTSGGQETQYF.

The chain couples TRBV12-3 or TRBV12-4 to TRBJ2-7; TCRdb lists TRBD2, though no DNA is available to test this call. CDR3 length: 13 residues. The CDR3 sequence: CASSPRRAYEQYF.

V usage is TRBV5-1 and J usage is TRBJ2-1; the D call of TRBD1 rests on TCRdb alone, since no DNA is present to check it. Germline-derived CDR1 and CDR2 are SGHRS and YFSETQ. This CDR3 has 15 amino acids. The CDR3 sequence: CASSLEQGAYNEQFF.

The V call is TRBV4-1, the J call TRBJ1-5; TCRdb's D call, TRBD1, is unchecked because there is no DNA. The CDR3 is 15 amino acids. From germline, CDR1 is MGHRA and CDR2 YSYEKL. The CDR3: CASSQGTLGDQPQHF.

The chain links TRBV6-5 to TRBJ2-1; TCRdb lists TRBD1, though no DNA is available to test this call. The length of the CDR3 is 16 residues. The germline V gene has CDR1 MNHEY and CDR2 SVGAGI. This chain's CDR3 is CASSYLGQGAGNEQFF.

J is TRBJ2-1 and V is TRBV4-2; the D call of TRBD2 rests on TCRdb alone, since no DNA is present to check it. From germline, CDR1 is LGHNA and CDR2 YNFKEQ. The CDR3 is 16 amino acids. CDR3 in amino acids: CASSTEAHPTYNEQFF.

The J gene is TRBJ1-1, the V gene TRBV29-1. CDR3 length: 12 residues. The germline V gene encodes CDR1 SQVTM and CDR2 ANQGSEA. This CDR3 is CSVQGGETEAFF.